These T cell receptor beta chains were read from a single sample in a study of blood T cell repertoires in COVID-19. Assay: immunoSEQ multiplex PCR; the TCRdb copy retains only in-frame clones and omits some. The data contain around 68,000 clones, about 94% of them singletons. The sample was peripheral blood. The receptor source for this set is a man aged 65-85 years with active COVID-19. Both conserved end residues are part of each CDR3. Each record gives: J gene, CDR3 length, V gene, clone size, D gene, CDR3 protein, CDR3 DNA. A D gene is named only where the DNA matches it firmly. Only part of the rows carry a size: once, few, many, or a class if the clone is expanded.

>TRBJ1-5|15|TRBV2|NA|NA
CASSLTVNFDQPQHF
TGTGCCAGCAGCCTGACAGTAAATTTCGATCAGCCCCAGCATTTT
>TRBJ2-7|13|TRBV29-1|NA|NA
CSVARALGNEQYF
TGCAGCGTTGCGAGGGCCCTGGGGAACGAGCAGTACTTC
>TRBJ2-7|15|TRBV5-1|NA|TRBD1
CASNLATGISYEQYF
TGCGCCAGCAACCTGGCGACAGGGATCTCCTACGAGCAGTACTTC
>TRBJ2-5|15|TRBV5-6|NA|TRBD1
CASSLRSGGVETQYF
TGTGCCAGCAGCTTGAGGTCAGGGGGTGTTGAGACCCAGTACTTC
>TRBJ1-5|16|TRBV6-1|NA|NA
CASSEPAGFSNQPQHF
TGTGCCAGCAGTGAACCGGCAGGGTTTAGCAATCAGCCCCAGCATTTT
>TRBJ1-2|14|TRBV6-5|few|TRBD1
CASSLGQGNYGYTF
TGTGCCAGCAGCCTCGGACAGGGCAACTATGGCTACACCTTC
>TRBJ2-2|16|TRBV7-9|NA|NA
CASSSGPSPGAGELFF
TGTGCCAGCAGCTCAGGCCCCTCACCGGGGGCCGGGGAGCTGTTTTTT
>TRBJ2-1|16|TRBV9|NA|TRBD2
CASSVADWGGYNEQFF
TGTGCCAGCAGCGTAGCTGACTGGGGGGGGTACAATGAGCAGTTCTTC
>TRBJ1-5|16|TRBV19|NA|NA
CASSIVSGNSNQPQHF
TGTGCCAGTAGTATAGTGTCAGGAAATAGCAATCAGCCCCAGCATTTT
>TRBJ2-3|14|TRBV6-5|NA|TRBD1
CASSRDSGAGTQYF
TGTGCCAGCAGTCGGGACAGTGGGGCGGGTACGCAGTATTTT
>TRBJ2-5|15|TRBV3-1/TRBV3-2|NA|TRBD1
CASSQGQGAGETQYF
TGTGCCAGCAGCCAAGGCCAGGGGGCAGGGGAGACCCAGTACTTC
>TRBJ1-6|14|TRBV6-6|few|NA
CASSYAEGNSPLHF
TGTGCCAGCAGTTACGCGGAGGGGAATTCACCCCTCCACTTT